The present T cell receptor beta chain was sequenced within a study of vaccination effects on CD4 cells after COVID-19. About the study: The second dose preceded post-vaccine samples by a median of 72 days.

Germline CDR1 and CDR2: MNHEY and SMNVEV (reference sequence). The V segment lost 6 bases and the J segment 4 bases; nucleotides outside the gene matches: 7. The CDR3 consists of 15 residues. Assay used: immunoSEQ multiplex PCR; TCRdb lists only in-frame clones, some missing. The table has 65,000 to 70,000 clones, about 80% seen once. Antigen-specific CD4+ T cells expanded by the ViraFEST assay with viral peptide pools were then sequenced. Researchers isolated CD4+ T cells once about 11 days of culture had elapsed. Either the BNT162b2 or mRNA-1273 vaccine was given to participants in two doses. Two million PBMC were seeded per well and grown in the presence of around 10 IU/ml IL-2 and about 10 ug/ml peptides. Fresh IL-2-containing medium replaced half the medium on days 3 and 7. As to this clone: The antigen remains undetermined.

The origin of this receptor is a human donor who received a COVID-19 vaccine. This chain connects TRBV27 to TRBJ1-5, with 9 bases fitting TRBD1. The sample consisted of CD4+ T cells from PBMCs cultured with HCoV-OC43 spike peptides, taken after COVID-19 vaccination. The subset is: HCoV-OC43 spike overlapping peptide pool stimulation. The CDR3 nucleotides are TGTGCCAGCAGGGGGACAGGGAGGGTTAATCAGCCCCAGCATTTT. Residues: CASRGTGRVNQPQHF.